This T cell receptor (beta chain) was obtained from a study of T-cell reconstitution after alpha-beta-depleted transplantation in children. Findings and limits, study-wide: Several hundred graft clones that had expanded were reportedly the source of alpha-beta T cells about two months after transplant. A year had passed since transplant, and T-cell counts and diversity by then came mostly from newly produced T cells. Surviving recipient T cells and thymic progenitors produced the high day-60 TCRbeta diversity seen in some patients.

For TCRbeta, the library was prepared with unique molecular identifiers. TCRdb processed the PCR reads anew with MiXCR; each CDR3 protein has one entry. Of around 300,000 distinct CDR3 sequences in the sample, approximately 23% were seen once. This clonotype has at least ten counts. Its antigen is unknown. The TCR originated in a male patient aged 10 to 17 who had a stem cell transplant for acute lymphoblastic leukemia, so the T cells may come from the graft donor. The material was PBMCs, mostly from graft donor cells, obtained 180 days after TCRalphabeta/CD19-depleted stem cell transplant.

The CDR3 coding sequence is TGTGCCATCAGTCCCGGGACAGTCTATGGCTACACCTTC. This codes for CAISPGTVYGYTF. The V call is TRBV10-3, the J call TRBJ1-2, with TRBD1 matching 7 bases. V lost 5 bases and J lost 4; bases outside the gene matches: 4. CDR3 length: 13 residues. CDR1 and CDR2 from the germline V gene are ENHRY and SYGVKD.